This TCR beta chain was obtained from a study of T cell repertoires in cytomegalovirus infection. MiXCR, applied by TCRdb to the reads, yields one record per CDR3 protein. The data hold hundreds of thousands of distinct CDR3 sequences, with more than 20% observed a single time. Details on this clonotype: Its antigen is unidentified.

Study results and caveats: HLA-C-restricted CMV-specific TCR beta clonotypes prevailed in the ex vivo response. Carriers of CMV plus the relevant HLA were identified by cumulative public TCR beta family frequency.

The TCR comes from a human donor in good health (CMV status not recorded). Some clones in this sample may be carry-over from other donors' samples. Specimen: CD8+ T cells from PBMCs.

Here the CDR3 reads CASSPGDRGAGNTIYF. The CDR3 coding sequence is TGTGCCAGCAGCCCGGGCGACAGGGGCGCCGGAAACACCATATATTTT. V usage is TRBV7-2 and J usage is TRBJ1-3, with 8 bases aligning to TRBD1. This CDR3 is built from 16 residues. The ends lost 5 bases at V and 4 bases at J; junction bases unmatched: 10. CDR1 and CDR2 from the germline V gene are SGHTA and FQGNSA.